These 18 T cell receptor beta chains originate from one sample sequenced in a study of cytomegalovirus exposure and HLA in healthy donors. The assay was immunoSEQ multiplex PCR, and TCRdb's table has in-frame clones only and misses some. Here the sample spans some 200,000 clones, 75% to 95% being singletons. Specimen: PBMCs. These receptors were obtained from a woman between 18 and 29 years old in good health and CMV-seronegative.

This clone turned up a few times. V usage is TRBV5-1 and J usage is TRBJ2-7; D is ambiguous. Trimming took off 4 bases at V and 2 bases at J, with 16 bases between the two ends. CDR3 size: 15 residues. CDR1 SGHRS and CDR2 YFSETQ come from the germline V gene. In DNA, the CDR3 is TGCGCCAGCAGCATTACAGTTAGTTATGCCTACGAGCAGTACTTC. Protein product: CASSITVSYAYEQYF.

The chain couples TRBV30 to TRBJ2-6; 9 nucleotides match TRBD1. The CDR3 sequence is 19 residues long. Trimming cost V 1 base and J 0 bases; bases outside gene matches: 10. The germline V gene encodes CDR1 GTSNPN and CDR2 SVGIG (reference sequence). CDR3 bases: TGTGCCTGGAGTGCTTCCGGGACAGGGATGGGCTCTGGGGCCAACGTCCTGACTTTC. This sequence encodes CAWSASGTGMGSGANVLTF.

The chain recombines TRBV28 with TRBJ1-4, with 8 nucleotides matching TRBD1. Germline V gene lookup returns CDR1 MDHEN and CDR2 SYDVKM. The CDR3 sequence is 15 residues long. V shed 5 bases and J 5 bases; nucleotides not matched to a gene: 7. This chain's CDR3 is CASSPPGQVNEKLFF. CDR3 DNA sequence: TGTGCCAGCAGTCCTCCGGGACAGGTGAATGAAAAACTGTTTTTT.

V is TRBV18 and J is TRBJ2-7, with 8 positions matching TRBD1. CDR3 length: 14 amino acids. The V gene end was trimmed by 4 bases and the J gene end by 2 bases; junction bases not matched to a gene: 4. Per the germline V gene, CDR1 is KGHSH and CDR2 is LQKENI. The CDR3 loop is CASSQDREAYEQYF. Written as DNA, the CDR3 is TGTGCCAGCTCACAGGACAGGGAAGCCTACGAGCAGTACTTC.

The chain employs TRBV28 and TRBJ1-2; D call uncertain. V was pared by 5 bases and J by 3 bases, with 7 bases between. The germline CDR1 and CDR2 sequences are MDHEN and SYDVKM. The CDR3 extends over 12 amino acids. The CDR3 DNA reads as TGTGCCAGCAGTCAGGATTACTATGGCTACACCTTC. Its translation is CASSQDYYGYTF.

The chain recombines TRBV5-4 with TRBJ2-1, with 7 nucleotides matching TRBD2. The junction had 11 bases not matched to a gene; V was cut back by 4 bases and J by 4 bases. Germline assignment: CDR1 SGHNT and CDR2 YYREEE (reference sequence). This CDR3 spans 16 amino acids. CDR3 sequence (DNA): TGTGCCAGCAGCGCCCCTAGCGGCCGTCCATACAATGAGCAGTTCTTC. Translation: CASSAPSGRPYNEQFF.

The chain carries TRBV2 and TRBJ1-4; D is ambiguous. CDR1 and CDR2 (germline): SNHLY, FYNNEI. The CDR3 sequence is 15 residues long. V was trimmed by 1 base and J by 5 bases, leaving 11 bases between them. CDR3 sequence: CASSEGGRWNEKLFF. The CDR3 nucleotides read TGTGCCAGCAGTGAAGGAGGTCGCTGGAATGAAAAACTGTTTTTT.

This chain connects TRBV4-1 to TRBJ2-3; maybe TRBD1 (6 bases). This CDR3 spans 16 amino acids. Germline lookup yields CDR1 MGHRA and CDR2 YSYEKL. The germline V and J ends were trimmed by 0 bases and 4 bases, with 14 bases remaining between them. Here the CDR3 DNA reads TGCGCCAGCAGCCAAGATCGGGACAACCCCGCAGATACGCAGTATTTT. Translated, it gives CASSQDRDNPADTQYF.

The chain recombines TRBV6-1 with TRBJ2-7; D may be TRBD2 (5 bases). Germline V gives CDR1 MNHNS, CDR2 SASEGT. This CDR3 spans 14 amino acids. Trimming took 2 bases from V and 3 from J, leaving 11 bases between them. Written as DNA, the CDR3 is TGTGCCAGCAGTGAACGGCTAGCACTCTACGAGCAGTACTTC. Its translation is CASSERLALYEQYF.

The rearrangement uses TRBV28 and TRBJ2-4, with TRBD2 matching 9 bases. Germline V gives CDR1 MDHEN, CDR2 SYDVKM. The CDR3 consists of 16 residues. The V gene end was trimmed by 5 bases and the J gene end by 5 bases; junction bases not matched to a gene: 10. The CDR3: CASSPNFGLAQNIQYF. In DNA form, the CDR3 reads TGTGCCAGCAGTCCTAACTTCGGACTAGCGCAAAACATTCAGTACTTC.

This clone showed up just once. This chain joins TRBV5-1 and TRBJ1-1; tentatively, D is TRBD1 (5 bases). Deletions cut 0 bases from V and 1 base from J, with 13 bases between. CDR3 length equals 16 residues. Germline-derived CDR1 and CDR2 are SGHRS and YFSETQ. The CDR3 spells CASSLAGERANTEAFF. The CDR3 bases are TGCGCCAGCAGCTTGGCGGGGGAGAGGGCGAACACTGAAGCTTTCTTT.

V gene TRBV28 combines with J gene TRBJ2-7; 7 bases map to TRBD2. The CDR3 length is 13 residues. Germline V gives CDR1 MDHEN, CDR2 SYDVKM. The J segment lost 4 bases and the V segment lost 5 bases, leaving 5 bases of the junction unmatched. The CDR3 region is CASSGPSGYEQYF. The CDR3 DNA is TGTGCCAGCAGTGGGCCTAGCGGTTACGAGCAGTACTTC. Full variable domain (outside the CDR3, taken from reference TRBV28 and TRBJ2-7): DVKVTQSSRYLVKRTGEKVFLECVQDMDHENMFWYRQDPGLGLRLIYFSYDVKMKEKGDIPEGYSVSREKKERFSLILESASTNQTSMYLCASSGPSGYEQYFGPGTRLTVT.

The chain employs TRBV6-1 and TRBJ1-2; maybe TRBD1 (6 bases). Germline CDR1 reads MNHNS; CDR2 reads SASEGT. This CDR3 spans 16 amino acids. V was clipped by 2 bases and J by 7 bases, with 20 bases between them. The CDR3 protein is CASSEKDRTERRGYTF. The CDR3 nucleotides are TGTGCCAGCAGTGAAAAAGATAGGACAGAAAGGCGTGGCTACACCTTC.

The chain is built from TRBV6-1 and TRBJ2-1; 10 nucleotides match TRBD2. The CDR3 consists of 14 residues. J was trimmed by 6 bases and V by 3 bases; bases with no gene match: 2. In germline, CDR1 is MNHNS, CDR2 SASEGT. The chain's CDR3 is CASSDSGRRNEQFF. The CDR3 DNA sequence: TGTGCCAGCAGTGATAGCGGGAGGCGCAATGAGCAGTTCTTC.

The chain is built from TRBV5-1 and TRBJ2-7; D is possibly TRBD1 (6 bases). Germline CDR1 reads SGHRS; CDR2 reads YFSETQ. The CDR3 has 13 residues. The V end lost 0 bases, the J end lost 4 bases, and 8 bases lay between the germline ends. The CDR3 nucleotides read TGCGCCAGCAGCTTGGGGACAGAGTACGAGCAGTACTTC. Translation gives CASSLGTEYEQYF.

This clone has a single count. The chain combines TRBV6-1 with TRBJ1-1; a possible D gene is TRBD1 (5 bases). This CDR3 spans 15 amino acids. V was cut by 5 bases and J by 0 bases, with 13 bases left in between. Germline CDR1 and CDR2: MNHNS and SASEGT. The CDR3 DNA sequence: TGTGCCAGCAGTCCACTGACAGAGATGAACACTGAAGCTTTCTTT. Translated, it gives CASSPLTEMNTEAFF.

The chain recombines TRBV5-1 with TRBJ1-1; the match to TRBD1 covers 11 bases. V dropped 6 bases and J dropped 3; count of bases not matched to a gene: 4. The CDR3 sequence is 14 residues long. CDR1 is SGHRS and CDR2 is YFSETQ in the germline V gene. CDR3 coding DNA: TGCGCCAGCACCCGGACAGGGGGCGACACTGAAGCTTTCTTT. Amino acid sequence: CASTRTGGDTEAFF.

The J gene is TRBJ2-1, the V gene TRBV19, with TRBD2 matching over 9 bases. J lost 0 bases, V lost 4 bases, and 4 bases had no gene match. This CDR3 has 16 amino acids. Germline V gene sequence: CDR1 LNHDA, CDR2 SQIVND (reference sequence). This CDR3 is CASSTAGGPSYNEQFF. The CDR3 DNA sequence: TGTGCCAGTAGTACGGCGGGAGGGCCCTCCTACAATGAGCAGTTCTTC.